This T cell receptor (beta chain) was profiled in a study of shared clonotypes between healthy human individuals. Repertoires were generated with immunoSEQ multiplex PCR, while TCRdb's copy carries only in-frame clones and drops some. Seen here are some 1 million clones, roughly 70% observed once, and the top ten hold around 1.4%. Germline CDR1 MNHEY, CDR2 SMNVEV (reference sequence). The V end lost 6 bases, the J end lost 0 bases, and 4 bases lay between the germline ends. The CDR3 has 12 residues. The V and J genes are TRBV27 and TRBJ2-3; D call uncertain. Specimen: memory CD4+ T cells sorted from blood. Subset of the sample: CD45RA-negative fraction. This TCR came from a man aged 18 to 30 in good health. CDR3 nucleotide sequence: TGTGCCAGCAGCCCCAGCACAGATACGCAGTATTTT. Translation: CASSPSTDTQYF.